This T cell receptor beta chain is drawn from a study of T cells in Graves' hyperthyroidism and ophthalmopathy. Amplification of TCR beta CDR3 regions was performed using RNA transcripts as template. The HTBI primer set drove a first-round RT-PCR of the TCR CDR3. TCRdb passed the multiplex PCR reads through MiXCR, listing each CDR3 protein once. The table has some 720,000 distinct CDR3 sequences, 15% to 20% seen once. V dropped 10 bases and J dropped 7 bases, with 17 bases sitting between them. CDR1 MNHEY and CDR2 SMNVEV come from the germline V gene (reference sequence). The CDR3 extends over 13 amino acids. It was uncontrolled infection, other autoimmune disease, pregnancy or lactation that excluded patients. This clonotype has just a few counts.

This chain joins TRBV27 and TRBJ1-5; tentative D call: TRBD1 (6 bases). This sequence originates from a man younger than 35 with Graves' hyperthyroidism. What was sequenced was blood. The CDR3 is CATGYRVGQPQHF. The CDR3 region has the DNA TGTGCCACCGGATACAGGGTTGGCCAGCCCCAGCATTTT.